This T cell receptor beta chain was sequenced for a study of cytomegalovirus exposure and HLA in healthy donors. Study information: Findings of an earlier analysis included roughly 120 million unique TCR beta sequences from some 200 million T cells.

Germline CDR1 is LNHDA and CDR2 is SQIVND (reference sequence). V lost 1 base and J lost 3, with 10 bases in between. This CDR3 contains 14 residues. 13 Jbeta primers and 60 Vbeta primers were used for the PCR. TCRdb keeps only in-frame clones here, not all; method: immunoSEQ multiplex PCR. This sample carries about 100,000 clones, 70% to 80% of them seen once, and the ten largest clones take approximately 4.3%. This sequence originates from a woman under 30 in good health and CMV-seropositive. The sequenced sample consisted of PBMCs. This sequence joins TRBV19 and TRBJ2-7; unclear D gene. The CDR3 spells CASSIGAKDYEQYF. As DNA, the CDR3 is TGTGCCAGTAGTATAGGGGCCAAGGACTACGAGCAGTACTTC.